These 21 T cell receptor beta chains were all obtained from the same sample, sequenced in a study of shared clonotypes between healthy human individuals. The table came from immunoSEQ multiplex PCR; TCRdb's copy has only in-frame clones and leaves some out. This table has about 2.5 million clones, 80% to 95% appearing once. Specimen: naive CD4+ T cells from PBMCs. Subset specified: CD45RA+ positively selected. The receptors derive from a man between 18 and 29 years old in good health. Some clones in this sample may be carry-over from other donors' samples.

About this clone: This CDR3 is also generated by other DNA sequences in the sample. The chain uses TRBV28 and TRBJ2-7, with no clear D. The CDR3 covers 11 residues. Trimming pared 7 bases from V and 2 bases from J, leaving 6 bases between. CDR1 MDHEN and CDR2 SYDVKM come from the germline V gene. CDR3 sequence (DNA): TGTGCCAGCACCAAAACCTACGAGCAGTACTTC. Protein sequence: CASTKTYEQYF.

The chain links TRBV5-4 to TRBJ2-2; 10 positions match TRBD1. The CDR3 covers 16 residues. After removal of 4 bases from V and 6 bases from J, the junction contained 9 bases not matched to a gene. CDR1 is SGHNT, CDR2 YYREEE, per germline (reference sequence). DNA of the CDR3: TGTGCCAGCAGCCGGCCGGGACAGGGGTTCTCCGGGGAGCTGTTTTTT. Translating gives CASSRPGQGFSGELFF. Full variable domain (missing parts from reference TRBV5-4 and TRBJ2-2): ETGVTQSPTHLIKTRGQQVTLRCSSQSGHNTVSWYQQALGQGPQFIFQYYREEENGRGNFPPRFSGLQFPNYSSELNVNALELDDSALYLCASSRPGQGFSGELFFGEGSRLTVL.

The chain uses TRBV11-2 and TRBJ2-7, with TRBD2 matching over 14 bases. The CDR3 totals 16 residues. Per the germline V gene, CDR1 is SGHAT and CDR2 is FQNNGV. V shed 1 base and J 7 bases; nucleotides not matched to a gene: 6. The CDR3 reads CASSLGLAGGPDEQYF. Written as DNA, the CDR3 is TGTGCCAGCAGCTTAGGACTAGCGGGAGGGCCCGATGAGCAGTACTTC.

The chain carries TRBV5-1 and TRBJ2-3; D ambiguous. This CDR3 region has 14 residues. The V gene lost 4 bases and the J gene lost 6 bases, with 15 bases spanning the gap. Germline V gives CDR1 SGHRS, CDR2 YFSETQ. DNA for the CDR3: TGCGCCAGCAGCCCCCGTGAGAGTTCGGATACGCAGTATTTT. Encoded protein: CASSPRESSDTQYF.

CDR3 region: CASSLGGTLFYGYTF. The CDR3 DNA follows: TGTGCCAGCAGCTTAGGTGGGACACTATTCTATGGCTACACCTTC. V and J are TRBV7-2 and TRBJ1-2, with a weak D call TRBD1 (6 bases). This CDR3 is built from 15 residues. The V and J ends lost 1 base and 4 bases respectively, with 13 bases between them. Germline CDR1 is SGHTA and CDR2 is FQGNSA.

On this clone: The junction departs from germline at one end; a sequencing error may be responsible. The chain combines TRBV28 with TRBJ2-3; D is possibly TRBD2 (5 bases). CDR1 is MDHEN and CDR2 is SYDVKM in the germline V gene. The CDR3 covers 13 residues. CDR3 sequence (DNA): TGTGCCAGCAGGAGCGGTACCACATATACGCAGTATTTT. Translation gives CASRSGTTYTQYF.

The rearrangement links TRBV19 to TRBJ2-3; 7 bases agree with TRBD2. V lost 5 bases to trimming and J lost 4 bases; unmatched junction nucleotides: 18. Germline V gene lookup returns CDR1 LNHDA and CDR2 SQIVND (reference sequence). This CDR3 comprises 18 residues. CDR3 DNA sequence: TGTGCCAGTAGTCCAGTACGGGGAGGAGCGGGGACCCCAGATACGCAGTATTTT. Translated, it gives CASSPVRGGAGTPDTQYF.

This chain joins TRBV2 and TRBJ2-5; D possibly corresponds to TRBD2 (6 bases). V gave up 7 bases and J gave up 4 bases, with 13 bases separating them. This CDR3 is 13 amino acids long. CDR1 is SNHLY, CDR2 FYNNEI, per germline. The CDR3 nucleotides are TGTGCCAGCACCACGGGACTCGGAGAGACCCAGTACTTC. Translating it yields CASTTGLGETQYF. Variable domain in full (rest from reference TRBV2 and TRBJ2-5): EPEVTQTPSHQVTQMGQEVILRCVPISNHLYFYWYRQILGQKVEFLVSFYNNEISEKSEIFDDQFSVERPDGSNFTLKIRSTKLEDSAMYFCASTTGLGETQYFGPGTRLLVL.

This chain joins TRBV27 and TRBJ2-1; D not certain. Trimming removed 3 bases from V and 9 bases from J, with 15 bases in between. The CDR3 loop spans 14 amino acids. CDR1 and CDR2 (germline): MNHEY, SMNVEV (reference sequence). CDR3 in amino acids: CASSFAERSIEQFF. The CDR3 DNA is TGTGCCAGCAGTTTTGCTGAGAGAAGTATTGAGCAGTTCTTC.

CDR3 in DNA: TGTGCCATCCATGACGGGGCCCTCAATCAGCCCCAGCATTTT. Translated: CAIHDGALNQPQHF. V and J are TRBV10-3 and TRBJ1-5, with D tentatively TRBD1 (5 bases). The CDR3 covers 14 residues. V lost 8 bases and J lost 3, with 14 bases in between. Germline CDR1 is ENHRY and CDR2 is SYGVKD.

V is TRBV15 and J is TRBJ2-1, with D unresolved. Germline loops: CDR1 LNHNV, CDR2 YYDKDF (reference sequence). V shed 0 bases and J shed 5 bases, with 14 bases lying between them. There are 16 residues in the CDR3. The CDR3 bases are TGTGCCACCAGCAGAGATCCGGCGGTGTCGGACAATGAGCAGTTCTTC. Its protein product is CATSRDPAVSDNEQFF.

This chain uses TRBV6-1 with TRBJ2-7, with D tentatively TRBD2 (5 bases). In germline, CDR1 is MNHNS, CDR2 SASEGT. V lost 10 bases, J lost 0 bases, and 16 bases lay in between. The CDR3 has 14 residues. The CDR3, as DNA: TGTGCCACTAGCTGGGTAAGGGCCTCCTACGAGCAGTACTTC. Amino acid sequence: CATSWVRASYEQYF.

V and J are TRBV6-5 and TRBJ2-1, with D perhaps matching TRBD1 or TRBD2 (5 bases each). The CDR3 covers 15 residues. The V gene lost 2 bases and the J gene lost 3 bases, with 11 bases spanning the gap. Germline-derived CDR1 and CDR2 are MNHEY and SVGAGI. The CDR3 DNA sequence: TGTGCCAGCAGTTACGGCTCTGGGGGCTACAATGAGCAGTTCTTC. Its translation is CASSYGSGGYNEQFF.

The chain recombines TRBV5-1 with TRBJ2-1; D may be TRBD1 or TRBD2 (5 bases each). The CDR3 totals 16 residues. V shed 0 bases and J shed 8 bases, with 18 bases lying between them. CDR1 and CDR2 from the germline V gene are SGHRS and YFSETQ. The CDR3 DNA is TGCGCCAGCAGCTTGGGACTGGGGGAGAGGGTCGATGAGCAGTTCTTC. This gives the protein CASSLGLGERVDEQFF.

V and J are TRBV28 and TRBJ2-3, with a tentative D call TRBD1 (5 bases). V dropped 3 bases and J dropped 3 bases, with 7 bases sitting between them. The germline CDR1 and CDR2 sequences are MDHEN and SYDVKM. The CDR3 runs to 13 residues. The CDR3 loop reads CASSFRVTDTQYF. The CDR3 DNA sequence: TGTGCCAGCAGTTTCAGGGTGACAGATACGCAGTATTTT.

J is TRBJ2-7 and V is TRBV15, with 7 bases that match TRBD2. This CDR3 is 15 amino acids long. CDR1 is LNHNV, CDR2 YYDKDF, per germline (reference sequence). J was trimmed by 3 bases and V by 0 bases; bases with no gene match: 5. The CDR3 sequence is CATSRDALARYEQYF. The CDR3 DNA reads as TGTGCCACCAGCAGAGATGCACTAGCGCGCTACGAGCAGTACTTC.

The chain employs TRBV5-6 and TRBJ2-3, with 7 bases identical to TRBD2. The CDR3 totals 17 residues. With 4 bases clipped from V and 4 bases from J, the junction kept 15 bases outside the gene matches. CDR1 SGHDT and CDR2 YYEEEE come from the germline V gene. CDR3 sequence reads: CASSPLGGRGSSDTQYF. The CDR3 bases are TGTGCCAGCAGCCCTCTGGGTGGGAGGGGTTCTTCAGATACGCAGTATTTT.

V gene TRBV2 combines with J gene TRBJ1-5, with D possibly matching TRBD1 (6 bases). This CDR3 contains 13 residues. Germline V lookup: CDR1 SNHLY, CDR2 FYNNEI. V was shortened by 3 bases and J by 6 bases, with 9 bases between the two germline ends. The CDR3 region is CASSDRGIQPQHF. As DNA, the CDR3 is TGTGCCAGCAGTGACAGGGGAATTCAGCCCCAGCATTTT.

The rearrangement links TRBV6-6 to TRBJ2-1, with D tentatively TRBD1 (6 bases). The V and J ends lost 8 bases and 3 bases respectively, with 11 bases between them. CDR1 and CDR2 from the germline V gene are MNHNY and SVGAGI (reference sequence). CDR3 length equals 13 residues. The CDR3 loop reads CASVQGGYNEQFF. The DNA for the CDR3 is TGTGCCAGCGTACAGGGCGGCTACAATGAGCAGTTCTTC.

The V call is TRBV28, the J call TRBJ2-3; 8 bases are shared with TRBD2. V gave up 10 bases and J gave up 7 bases; unmatched junction bases: 13. CDR1 is MDHEN, CDR2 SYDVKM, per germline. This CDR3 is 14 amino acids long. The CDR3 nucleotides are TGTGCCACCGGGGCGGGAGGCCCCACGAATACGCAGTATTTT. This gives the protein CATGAGGPTNTQYF.

This rearrangement joins TRBV29-1 to TRBJ2-7, with 8 bases that match TRBD1. Germline CDR1 SQVTM, CDR2 ANQGSEA. The CDR3 loop spans 17 amino acids. Trimming removed 6 bases from V and 2 bases from J; junction bases left unmatched: 18. CDR3 sequence reads: CSVVHSTGGTPPYEQYF. In nucleotides, the CDR3 is TGCAGCGTGGTACATAGCACAGGGGGGACCCCCCCCTACGAGCAGTACTTC.